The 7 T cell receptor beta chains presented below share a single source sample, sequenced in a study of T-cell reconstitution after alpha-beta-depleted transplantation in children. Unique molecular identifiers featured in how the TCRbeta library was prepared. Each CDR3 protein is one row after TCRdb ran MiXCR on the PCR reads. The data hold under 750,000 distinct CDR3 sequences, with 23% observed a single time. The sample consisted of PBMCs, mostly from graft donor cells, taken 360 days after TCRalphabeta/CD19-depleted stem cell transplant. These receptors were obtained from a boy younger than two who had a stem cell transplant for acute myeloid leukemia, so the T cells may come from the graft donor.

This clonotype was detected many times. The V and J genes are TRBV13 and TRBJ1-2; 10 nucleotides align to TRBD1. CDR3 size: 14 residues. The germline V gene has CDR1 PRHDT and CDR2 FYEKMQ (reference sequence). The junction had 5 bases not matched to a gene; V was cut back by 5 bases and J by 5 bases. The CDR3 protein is CASSLPGQGYGYTF. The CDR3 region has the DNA TGTGCCAGCAGCCTTCCGGGACAGGGGTATGGCTACACCTTC.

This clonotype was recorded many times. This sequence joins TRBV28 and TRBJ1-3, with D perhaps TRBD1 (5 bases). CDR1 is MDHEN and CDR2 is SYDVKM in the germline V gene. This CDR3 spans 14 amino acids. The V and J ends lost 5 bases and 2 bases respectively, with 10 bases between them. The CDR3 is CASSGGGTGNTIYF. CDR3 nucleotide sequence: TGTGCCAGCAGTGGGGGGGGGACTGGAAACACCATATATTTT.

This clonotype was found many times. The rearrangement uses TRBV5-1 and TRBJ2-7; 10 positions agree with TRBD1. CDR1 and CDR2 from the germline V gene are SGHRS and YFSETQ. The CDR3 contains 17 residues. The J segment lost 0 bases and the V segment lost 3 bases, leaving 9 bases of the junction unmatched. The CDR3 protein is CASSSFTGTGDSYEQYV. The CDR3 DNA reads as TGCGCCAGCAGCTCCTTTACCGGGACAGGGGACTCCTACGAGCAGTACGTC.

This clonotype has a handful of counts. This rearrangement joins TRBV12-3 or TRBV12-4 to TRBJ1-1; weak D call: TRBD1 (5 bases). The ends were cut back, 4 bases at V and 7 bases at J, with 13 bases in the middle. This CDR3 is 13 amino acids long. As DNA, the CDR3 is TGTGCCAGCAGTTATCCCCCGGGGGATGAAGCTTTCTTT. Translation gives CASSYPPGDEAFF.

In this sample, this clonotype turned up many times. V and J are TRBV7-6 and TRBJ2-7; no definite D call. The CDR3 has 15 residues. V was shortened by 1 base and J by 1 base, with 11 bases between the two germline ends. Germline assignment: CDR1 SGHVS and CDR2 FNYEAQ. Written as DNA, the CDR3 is TGTGCCAGCAGCTTAGGTACAACGAGGTCCTACGAGCAGTACGTC. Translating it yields CASSLGTTRSYEQYV.

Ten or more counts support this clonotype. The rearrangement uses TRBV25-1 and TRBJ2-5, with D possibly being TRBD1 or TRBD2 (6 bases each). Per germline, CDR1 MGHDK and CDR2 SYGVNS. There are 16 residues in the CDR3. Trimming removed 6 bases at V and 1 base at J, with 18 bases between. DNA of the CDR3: TGTGCCAGCAGCGCCTGGGAACGGGGGCTCCAAGAGACCCAGTACTTC. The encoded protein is CASSAWERGLQETQYF.

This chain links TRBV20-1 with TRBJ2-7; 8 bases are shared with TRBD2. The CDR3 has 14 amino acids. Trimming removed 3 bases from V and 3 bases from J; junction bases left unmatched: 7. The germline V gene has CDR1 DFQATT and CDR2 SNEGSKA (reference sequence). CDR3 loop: CSARYSGGDYEQYV. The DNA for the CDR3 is TGCAGTGCTAGGTACAGCGGGGGTGACTACGAGCAGTACGTC.